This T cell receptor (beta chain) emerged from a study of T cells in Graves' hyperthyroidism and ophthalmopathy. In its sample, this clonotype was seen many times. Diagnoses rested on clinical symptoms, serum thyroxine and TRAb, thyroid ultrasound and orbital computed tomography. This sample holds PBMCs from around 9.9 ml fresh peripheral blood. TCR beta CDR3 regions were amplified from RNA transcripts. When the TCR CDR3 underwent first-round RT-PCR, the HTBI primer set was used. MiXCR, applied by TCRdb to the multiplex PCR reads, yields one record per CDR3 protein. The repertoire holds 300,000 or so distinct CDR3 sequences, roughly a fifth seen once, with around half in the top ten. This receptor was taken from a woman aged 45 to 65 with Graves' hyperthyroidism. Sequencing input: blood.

CDR3 bases: TGTGCCATCACCACCGGACCTCTCTACGAGCAGTACTTC. It translates to CAITTGPLYEQYF. The chain has TRBV28 and TRBJ2-7, with D uncertain. The germline gives CDR1 MDHEN, CDR2 SYDVKM. V was shortened by 10 bases and J by 3 bases, with 16 bases between the two germline ends. The CDR3 is 13 amino acids. Using reference TRBV28 and TRBJ2-7 for the parts outside the CDR3, the full variable domain is DVKVTQSSRYLVKRTGEKVFLECVQDMDHENMFWYRQDPGLGLRLIYFSYDVKMKEKGDIPEGYSVSREKKERFSLILESASTNQTSMYLCAITTGPLYEQYFGPGTRLTVT.